The T cell receptor beta chain described here comes from a study of blood T cell repertoires in COVID-19. Study-level background: Material from acute and convalescent COVID-19 was sourced from the United States, Italy and Spain.

Authors' data handling: Reference gene primer amplification gave nucleated cell count estimates. TCRdb keeps only in-frame clones here, not all; method: immunoSEQ multiplex PCR. V and J calls and clone size are given by that table; D and trimming were obtained from the DNA. The table lists 250,000 to 400,000 clones, 90% of them singletons, with roughly 2.9% in the top ten. The CDR3 totals 13 residues. Trimming at V came to 2 bases and at J to 8 bases, leaving 4 bases not matched to a gene. The germline V gene encodes CDR1 SGHTA and CDR2 FQGNSA. The receptor comes from a woman aged 25-40 years with COVID-19, enrolled during active disease. The gene calls are TRBV7-2 and TRBJ1-2; 8 nucleotides match TRBD1. Source material: peripheral blood. CDR3: CASSLSGGIGYTF. The CDR3 DNA is TGTGCCAGCAGCTTATCAGGGGGCATAGGCTACACCTTC.